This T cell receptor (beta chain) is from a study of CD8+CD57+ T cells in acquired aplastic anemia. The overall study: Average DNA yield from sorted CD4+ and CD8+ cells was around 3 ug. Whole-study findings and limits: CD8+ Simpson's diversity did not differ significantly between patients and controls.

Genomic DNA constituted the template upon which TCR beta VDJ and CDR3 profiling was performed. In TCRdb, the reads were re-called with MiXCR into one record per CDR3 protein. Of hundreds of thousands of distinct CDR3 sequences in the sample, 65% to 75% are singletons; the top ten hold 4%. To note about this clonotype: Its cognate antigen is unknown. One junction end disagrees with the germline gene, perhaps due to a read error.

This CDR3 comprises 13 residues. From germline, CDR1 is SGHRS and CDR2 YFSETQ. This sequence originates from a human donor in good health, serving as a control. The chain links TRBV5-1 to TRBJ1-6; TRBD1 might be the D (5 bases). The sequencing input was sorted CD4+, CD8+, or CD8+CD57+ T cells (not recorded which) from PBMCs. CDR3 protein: CASRGEGNPPLHF. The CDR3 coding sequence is TGCGCCAGCAGAGGGGAAGGTAATCCACCCCTCCACTTT.